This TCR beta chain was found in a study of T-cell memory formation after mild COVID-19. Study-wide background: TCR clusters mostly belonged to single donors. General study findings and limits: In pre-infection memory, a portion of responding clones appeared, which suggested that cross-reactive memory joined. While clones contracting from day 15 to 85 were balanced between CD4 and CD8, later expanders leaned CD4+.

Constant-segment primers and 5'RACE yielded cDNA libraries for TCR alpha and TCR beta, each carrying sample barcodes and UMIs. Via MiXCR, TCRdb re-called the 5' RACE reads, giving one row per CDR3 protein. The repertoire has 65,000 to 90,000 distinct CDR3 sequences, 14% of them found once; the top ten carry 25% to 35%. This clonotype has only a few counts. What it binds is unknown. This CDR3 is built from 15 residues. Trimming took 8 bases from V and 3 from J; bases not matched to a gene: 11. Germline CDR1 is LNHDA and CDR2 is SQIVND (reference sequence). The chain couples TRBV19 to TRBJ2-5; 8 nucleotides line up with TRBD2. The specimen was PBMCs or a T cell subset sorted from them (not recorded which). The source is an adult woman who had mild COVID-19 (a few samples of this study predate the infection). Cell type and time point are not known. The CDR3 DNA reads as TGTGCCAGTCCTCCGATAGGGACTAGGGAAGAGACCCAGTACTTC. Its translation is CASPPIGTREETQYF.